This T cell receptor beta chain was documented in a study of PD-1 blockade in classical Hodgkin lymphoma. About the research overall: Treatment was intravenous nivolumab, 3 mg/kg every 2 weeks, until progression.

The study's findings and limits: Nivolumab initiation under 1 year post-ASCT meant exclusion.

Sequencing was performed with immunoSEQ multiplex PCR; in TCRdb, only in-frame clones are kept and a portion is missing. The sample has around 50,000 clones, around 93% seen once. The CDR3 contains 15 residues. The germline gives CDR1 SNHLY, CDR2 FYNNEI. Unmatched junction bases numbered 3, after V lost 8 bases and J lost 0 bases. Every patient had relapsed following autologous stem cell transplantation, and cohorts differed in brentuximab vedotin exposure. To note about this clone: No antigen is known for it.

The chain recombines TRBV2 with TRBJ2-3, with TRBD2 matching over 12 bases. The sample consisted of peripheral blood mononuclear cells (PBMCs), taken before the second cycle of nivolumab. The source of this sequence is a human donor with classical Hodgkin lymphoma. The CDR3 spells CASLGLAGSTDTQYF. CDR3 nucleotide sequence: TGTGCCAGCCTAGGACTAGCGGGGAGCACAGATACGCAGTATTTT.